A single sample gave rise to the 9 T cell receptor beta chains below, sequenced in a study of CD8 T cells in Susac syndrome. Random hexamers were used to reverse transcribe the RNA input (roughly 0.5 to 1 ug). TCRdb used MiXCR to reprocess the immunoSEQ multiplex PCR reads, holding one entry per CDR3 protein. This table holds around 200,000 distinct CDR3 sequences, roughly 94% found once. The sample consisted of CD4+ T cells from PBMCs. These receptors came from a human donor in good health.

In nucleotides, the CDR3 is TGCGCCAGCAGCCGTTCCGGGACAGAAGAGACCCAGTACTTC. Translation: CASSRSGTEETQYF. V and J are TRBV4-3 and TRBJ2-5; TRBD1 aligns across 7 bases. Germline lookup yields CDR1 LGHNA and CDR2 YSLEER. The CDR3 sequence is 14 residues long. Unmatched junction bases numbered 5, after V lost 4 bases and J lost 3 bases.

This rearrangement joins TRBV3-1 to TRBJ2-5; possible D gene TRBD2, 5 bases. Trimming cost V 4 bases and J 3 bases, with 15 bases left between them. Germline V gene sequence: CDR1 LGHDT, CDR2 YNNKEL (reference sequence). CDR3 length: 15 residues. CDR3 in amino acids: CASSPPGGSEETQYF. In DNA form, the CDR3 reads TGTGCCAGCAGCCCCCCAGGAGGTTCTGAAGAGACCCAGTACTTC.

J is TRBJ2-7 and V is TRBV27; D ambiguous. Germline CDR1 reads MNHEY; CDR2 reads SMNVEV (reference sequence). V lost 5 bases and J 3 bases, leaving 14 bases between the germline ends. The CDR3 has 14 residues. The CDR3 here is CASSKESGRYEQYV. The CDR3 bases are TGTGCCAGCAGTAAAGAGTCGGGCCGCTACGAGCAGTACGTC.

The rearrangement joins TRBV29-1 to TRBJ1-1; 9 bases are a match to TRBD1. The CDR3 is made up of 14 amino acids. J was trimmed by 4 bases and V by 6 bases; bases with no gene match: 9. Germline CDR1 SQVTM, CDR2 ANQGSEA. The CDR3 DNA follows: TGCAGCGTGGGACAGGGACCACAGGGCACTGAAGCTTTCTTT. Protein product: CSVGQGPQGTEAFF.

V is TRBV18 and J is TRBJ2-1; tentatively, D is TRBD1 (6 bases). The germline V gene encodes CDR1 KGHSH and CDR2 LQKENI. Trimming removed 1 base at V and 5 bases at J, with 12 bases between. This CDR3 is built from 15 residues. The CDR3 reads CASSPRQASHNEQFF. CDR3 DNA sequence: TGTGCCAGCTCACCACGACAGGCGTCCCACAATGAGCAGTTCTTC. Combining the CDR3 with reference TRBV18 and TRBJ2-1 gives the whole variable domain NAGVMQNPRHLVRRRGQEARLRCSPMKGHSHVYWYRQLPEEGLKFMVYLQKENIIDESGMPKERFSAEFPKEGPSILRIQQVVRGDSAAYFCASSPRQASHNEQFFGPGTRLTVL.

The rearrangement links TRBV19 to TRBJ2-4; D not resolved. Germline V gene sequence: CDR1 LNHDA, CDR2 SQIVND (reference sequence). V gave up 5 bases and J gave up 7 bases, with 9 bases separating them. This CDR3 comprises 12 residues. The CDR3 bases are TGTGCCAGTAGTCTGCGTCCGAACATTCAGTACTTC. It codes for CASSLRPNIQYF.

The V and J genes are TRBV3-1 and TRBJ2-2; D not certain. Germline V gene lookup returns CDR1 LGHDT and CDR2 YNNKEL (reference sequence). This CDR3 is built from 16 residues. Trimming shortened V by 3 bases and J by 9 bases, and 20 bases separated the two germline ends. CDR3 region: CASSHGSGWAGRELFF. CDR3 DNA: TGTGCCAGCAGCCATGGCTCAGGCTGGGCCGGCCGGGAGCTGTTTTTT.

The rearrangement joins TRBV6-5 to TRBJ2-1; maybe TRBD2 (5 bases). Germline CDR1 and CDR2: MNHEY and SVGAGI. This CDR3 has 12 amino acids. The ends were cut back, 5 bases at V and 10 bases at J, with 12 bases in the middle. In DNA, the CDR3 is TGTGCCAGCAGTCGAAGGTCGGGAGAGCAGTTCTTC. Protein product: CASSRRSGEQFF.

The rearrangement joins TRBV6-1 to TRBJ1-5; D perhaps matches TRBD1 (6 bases). The CDR3 spans 15 residues. CDR1 and CDR2 (germline): MNHNS, SASEGT. Trimming shortened V by 7 bases and J by 2 bases, and 15 bases separated the two germline ends. The CDR3 region is CASIPRGGGNQPQHF. The CDR3 region has the DNA TGTGCCAGCATCCCCAGGGGCGGGGGCAATCAGCCCCAGCATTTT.